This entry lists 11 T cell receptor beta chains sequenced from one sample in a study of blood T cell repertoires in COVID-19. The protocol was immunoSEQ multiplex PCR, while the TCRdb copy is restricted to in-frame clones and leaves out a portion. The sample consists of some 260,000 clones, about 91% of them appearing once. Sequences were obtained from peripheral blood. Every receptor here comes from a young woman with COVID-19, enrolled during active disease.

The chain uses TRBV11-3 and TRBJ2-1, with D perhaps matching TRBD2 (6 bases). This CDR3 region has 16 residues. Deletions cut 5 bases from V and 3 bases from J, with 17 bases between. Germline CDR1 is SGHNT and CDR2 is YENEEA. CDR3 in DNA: TGTGCCAGCAGCCTGAAAGGAGGGGCCGACTACAATGAGCAGTTCTTC. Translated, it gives CASSLKGGADYNEQFF.

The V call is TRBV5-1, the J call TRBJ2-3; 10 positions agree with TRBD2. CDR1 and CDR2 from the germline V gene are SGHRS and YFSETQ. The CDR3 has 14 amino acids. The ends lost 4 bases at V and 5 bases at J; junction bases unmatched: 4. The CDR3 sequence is CASSLGTSVDTQYF. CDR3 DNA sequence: TGCGCCAGCAGCCTCGGGACTAGCGTAGATACGCAGTATTTT.

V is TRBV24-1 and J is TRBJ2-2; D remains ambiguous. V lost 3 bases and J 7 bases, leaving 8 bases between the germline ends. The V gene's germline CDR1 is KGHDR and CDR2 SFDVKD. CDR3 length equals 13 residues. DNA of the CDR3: TGTGCCACCAGTGATAAAAGAGACGGGGAGCTGTTTTTT. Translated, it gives CATSDKRDGELFF.

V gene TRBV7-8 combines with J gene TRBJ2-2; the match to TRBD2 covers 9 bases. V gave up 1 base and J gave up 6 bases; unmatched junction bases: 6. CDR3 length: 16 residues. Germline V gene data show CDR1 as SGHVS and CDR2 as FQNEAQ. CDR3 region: CASSLGRGGLAGELFF. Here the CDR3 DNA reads TGTGCCAGCAGCTTAGGGCGGGGGGGCCTCGCCGGGGAGCTGTTTTTT.

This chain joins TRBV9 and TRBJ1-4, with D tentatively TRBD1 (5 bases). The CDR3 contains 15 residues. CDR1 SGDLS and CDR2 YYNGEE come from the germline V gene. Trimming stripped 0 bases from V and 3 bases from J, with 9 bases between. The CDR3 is CASSVESGPNEKLFF. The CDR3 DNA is TGTGCCAGCAGCGTAGAATCAGGGCCTAATGAAAAACTGTTTTTT.

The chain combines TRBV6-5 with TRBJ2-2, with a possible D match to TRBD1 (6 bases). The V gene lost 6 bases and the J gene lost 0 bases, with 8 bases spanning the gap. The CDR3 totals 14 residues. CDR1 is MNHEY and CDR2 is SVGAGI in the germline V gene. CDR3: CASRQGPNTGELFF. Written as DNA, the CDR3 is TGTGCCAGCAGACAGGGTCCGAACACCGGGGAGCTGTTTTTT.

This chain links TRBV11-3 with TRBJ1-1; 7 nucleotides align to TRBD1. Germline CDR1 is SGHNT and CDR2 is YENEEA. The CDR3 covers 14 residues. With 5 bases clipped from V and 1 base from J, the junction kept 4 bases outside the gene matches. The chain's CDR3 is CASSPGDRNTEAFF. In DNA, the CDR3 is TGTGCCAGCAGCCCCGGGGACAGGAACACTGAAGCTTTCTTT.

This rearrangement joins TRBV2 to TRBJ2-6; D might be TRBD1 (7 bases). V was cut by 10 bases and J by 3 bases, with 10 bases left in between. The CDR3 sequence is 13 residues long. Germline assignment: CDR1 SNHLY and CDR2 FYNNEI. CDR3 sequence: CATQGGGANVLTF. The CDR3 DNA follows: TGTGCCACCCAGGGGGGTGGGGCCAACGTCCTGACTTTC.

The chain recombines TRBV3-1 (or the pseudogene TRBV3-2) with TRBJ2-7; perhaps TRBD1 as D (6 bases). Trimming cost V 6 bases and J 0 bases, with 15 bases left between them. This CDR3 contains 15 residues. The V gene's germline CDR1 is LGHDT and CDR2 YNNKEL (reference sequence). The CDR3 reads CASRYRQDSSYEQYF. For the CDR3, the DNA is TGTGCCAGCAGGTACCGACAGGATAGCTCCTACGAGCAGTACTTC.

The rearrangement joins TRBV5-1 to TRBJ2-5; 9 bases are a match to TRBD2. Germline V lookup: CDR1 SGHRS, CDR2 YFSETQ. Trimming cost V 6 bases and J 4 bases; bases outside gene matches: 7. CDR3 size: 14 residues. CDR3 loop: CASTSSGIGETQYF. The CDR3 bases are TGCGCCAGCACCTCTAGCGGGATAGGAGAGACCCAGTACTTC.

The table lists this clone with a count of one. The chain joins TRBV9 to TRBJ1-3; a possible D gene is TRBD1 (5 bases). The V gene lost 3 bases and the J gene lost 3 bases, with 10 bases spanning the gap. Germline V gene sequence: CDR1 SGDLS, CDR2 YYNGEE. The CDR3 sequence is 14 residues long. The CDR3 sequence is CASSAGGSGNTIYF. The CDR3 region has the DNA TGTGCCAGCAGCGCGGGGGGGAGTGGAAACACCATATATTTT. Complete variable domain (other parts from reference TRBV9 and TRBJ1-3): DSGVTQTPKHLITATGQRVTLRCSPRSGDLSVYWYQQSLDQGLQFLIQYYNGEERAKGNILERFSAQQFPDLHSELNLSSLELGDSALYFCASSAGGSGNTIYFGEGSWLTVV.